This T cell receptor beta chain is drawn from a study of cytomegalovirus exposure and HLA in healthy donors. Study background: Per a later analysis, the roughly 700 first-cohort and more than 100 validation repertoires shared one platform.

As regards this clone: The antigen remains unidentified.

Produced via immunoSEQ multiplex PCR; TCRdb's table is partial and in-frame only. The data hold over 200,000 clones, with roughly 90% observed a single time. Whole-study results and caveats: About 180 TCR beta chains were listed as cytomegalovirus-associated. It was reportedly the case that the classifier diagnosed cytomegalovirus status with high specificity and sensitivity.

Donors were drawn from the approximately 110-subject validation cohort, separate from the approximately 680-subject first cohort. J gave up 0 bases and V 4 bases, and 6 bases lay outside the gene matches. Germline lookup yields CDR1 SNHLY and CDR2 FYNNEI. This CDR3 is 16 amino acids long. The clonotype originates from a woman aged 18 to 35 in good health and CMV-seronegative. Sample: PBMCs. The V gene is TRBV2, the J gene TRBJ1-5; 7 bases map to TRBD1. CDR3 protein: CASSGTGTASNQPQHF. The CDR3 DNA reads TGTGCCAGCAGTGGCACGGGGACAGCTAGCAATCAGCCCCAGCATTTT.